This TCR beta chain was identified during a study of cytomegalovirus exposure and HLA in healthy donors. Study details: Of the donors genotyped, approximately 410 in all, around 76% fell in the Caucasian-associated ancestry cluster.

This clone is a singleton in its sample. Antigen specificity is unknown. Those who donated were healthy bone marrow donors. Per germline, CDR1 LNHDA and CDR2 SQIVND (reference sequence). With 5 bases clipped from V and 6 bases from J, the junction kept 9 bases outside the gene matches. This CDR3 region has 14 residues. The study, taken as a whole, reports: Several of the most significant clusters were apparently associated with common viral pathogens in a later analysis.

60 Vbeta and 13 Jbeta primers were used in PCR. Using immunoSEQ multiplex PCR, the repertoire was profiled, and TCRdb retains in-frame clones only, with some absent. The sample has about 130,000 clones; 80% are singletons. The TCR originated in a man aged 30-40 years in good health and CMV-seropositive. This chain uses TRBV19 with TRBJ1-2; 7 bases match TRBD1. The sample consisted of PBMCs. CDR3 coding DNA: TGTGCCAGTAGTGCTATCCAGGGGGTAGATGGCTACACCTTC. Translating it yields CASSAIQGVDGYTF.